The present T cell receptor beta chain was sequenced within a study of T cell clonotyping in hematopoietic cell transplantation (TCRdb year 2021). About the study as a whole: In the study, around 140 blood samples were gathered from 35 consecutive transplant recipients and their related donors. Recruitment of patients was conducted between late 2015 and January 2017, and follow-up was continued until late 2020 or death.

Beyond this particular receptor, the publication reports: The sample size was limited, and because cells were not sorted, the contributions of CD4 and CD8 repertoires could not be separated. Inverse Simpson Index values from donors and from recipients before transplant predicted broader TCR repertoire diversity after transplant. A decrease in recipient TCR diversity was observed after transplant, and a progressive increase in pathologically expanded clonotypes was seen from day 30 to day 180. Overlap with donor repertoires was found for only a small fraction of recipient repertoires, with over 95% found to appear de novo at the given depth.

The sample's time point, from its label and the paper: 30 days after allo-HCT. Blood from recipients was drawn about 28 days before transplant and again at days 30, 100 and 180 after transplant. Using Nuclei Lysis Solution, genomic DNA was extracted from unfractionated peripheral blood mononuclear cells that were either fresh or cryopreserved. The immunoSEQ assay, a bias-controlled multiplex PCR with V- and J-specific primers, was used to amplify TCR beta CDR3 regions from genomic DNA. In a second PCR step, a proprietary barcode and Illumina adapter sequences were attached to the CDR3 amplicons. CDR3 libraries were sequenced on an Illumina MiSeq instrument. Under the source paper's analysis protocol: Export and quality control were done with immunoSEQ Analyzer 3.0, while downstream analyses used R Bioconductor and Immunarch. Only productive rearrangements within the normalized downsampled data set were used in the calculation of repertoire metrics. Pathologically expanded clonotypes were defined as those larger than 5 templates in the normalized cohort. Repertoire diversity was measured with the Inverse Simpson Index. To capture all clonotypes, the CMV-specificity analyses were run on the non-normalized data set. TCRdb re-hosts the immuneACCESS table, in-frame sequences only. Its copies lack some clones; in the studies checked, an unresolved V gene accounts for under half of them, and the cause for the rest is not known. V and J calls and clone size are given by that table; D and trimming were obtained from the DNA. The sample includes 16,000 or so clones, with approximately 57% observed a single time. Of the sample, 12% falls within the top ten clones.

Worth noting for this clone: Its antigen is not yet known. The junction and the germline gene differ at one end; a read error may be behind it.

The CDR3 spans 10 residues, from the cysteine through the phenylalanine. Only CDR3 DNA remains: 30 bases, in frame from the first base. CDR1 and CDR2, looked up from the germline V gene, are MNHEY and SVGAGI. This chain joins TRBV6-5 to TRBJ2-7; the D region possibly corresponds to TRBD2 (6 bases align). This TCR derives from a male patient aged 45-60 years who had an allogeneic stem cell transplant from an unrelated donor, so T cells may come from the graft donor. Some clones in this sample may be carry-over from other donors' samples. The sequencing used PBMCs, collected 30 days after allogeneic stem cell transplant. The CDR3 reads CASGSAGLHF. The DNA is TGTGCCAGCGGATCGGCGGGACTCCACTTC.